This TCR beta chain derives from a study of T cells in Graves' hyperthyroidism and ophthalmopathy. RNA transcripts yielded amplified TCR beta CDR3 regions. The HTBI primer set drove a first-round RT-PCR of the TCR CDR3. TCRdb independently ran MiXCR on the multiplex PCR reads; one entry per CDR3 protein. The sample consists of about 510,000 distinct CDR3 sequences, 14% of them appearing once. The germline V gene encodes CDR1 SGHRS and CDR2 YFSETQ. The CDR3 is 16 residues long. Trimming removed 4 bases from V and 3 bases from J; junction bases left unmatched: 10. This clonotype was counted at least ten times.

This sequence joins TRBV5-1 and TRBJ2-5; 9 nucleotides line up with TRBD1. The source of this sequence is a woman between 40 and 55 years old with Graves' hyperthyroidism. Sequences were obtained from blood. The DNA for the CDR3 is TGCGCCAGCAGCCTCGGGACAGGGACCTTAAAAGAGACCCAGTACTTC. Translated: CASSLGTGTLKETQYF.